This entry lists 26 T cell receptor beta chains sequenced from one sample in a study of glioma-infiltrating T cells after dendritic cell vaccination. Using immunoSEQ multiplex PCR, the repertoire was profiled, and TCRdb retains in-frame clones only, with some absent. Of approximately 82,000 clones in the sample, 85% to 90% were seen once. The sequences come from blood, collected before dendritic cell vaccination. These receptor sequences come from a human donor with glioblastoma.

V is TRBV4-1 and J is TRBJ2-6; 8 nucleotides agree with TRBD1. The CDR3 is 19 residues long. Trimming removed 0 bases from V and 0 bases from J; junction bases left unmatched: 7. From germline, CDR1 is MGHRA and CDR2 YSYEKL. As DNA, the CDR3 is TGCGCCAGCAGCCAAGATTCGGGACAGGCGTACTCTGGGGCCAACGTCCTGACTTTC. This sequence encodes CASSQDSGQAYSGANVLTF.

In this sample, this clone turned up once. V gene TRBV19 combines with J gene TRBJ2-7, with 11 bases lining up with TRBD2. Trimming at V came to 7 bases and at J to 5 bases, leaving 16 bases not matched to a gene. CDR3 length: 17 amino acids. The germline gives CDR1 LNHDA, CDR2 SQIVND (reference sequence). For the CDR3, the DNA is TGTGCCAGTAACCCCGGAGGGGCGGTGGGACTAGCGGACGAGCAGTACTTC. Its protein product is CASNPGGAVGLADEQYF.

This clone was found a few times. The chain is built from TRBV6-6 and TRBJ1-2, with D unclear. Trimming shortened V by 6 bases and J by 2 bases, and 10 bases separated the two germline ends. CDR1 and CDR2 from the germline V gene are MNHNY and SVGAGI (reference sequence). The CDR3 has 13 residues. The CDR3 DNA sequence: TGTGCCAGCAGCCCTTCCCCCAACTATGGCTACACCTTC. Translating it yields CASSPSPNYGYTF.

The rearrangement uses TRBV19 and TRBJ1-4, with TRBD1 matching over 10 bases. This CDR3 region has 14 residues. Germline CDR1 reads LNHDA; CDR2 reads SQIVND (reference sequence). The trim removed 5 bases at V and 7 bases at J, leaving 4 bases unmatched. The CDR3: CASSQDRGSEKLFF. CDR3 bases: TGTGCCAGTAGTCAGGACAGGGGGAGTGAAAAACTGTTTTTT.

This rearrangement joins TRBV7-2 to TRBJ2-7; D is ambiguous. Between the trimmed V and J ends, which lost 5 bases and 2 bases, there was a span of 13 bases. Per the germline V gene, CDR1 is SGHTA and CDR2 is FQGNSA. The CDR3 length is 14 residues. CDR3 region: CASSPQPLTYEQYF. CDR3 coding DNA: TGTGCCAGCAGCCCACAGCCCTTAACCTACGAGCAGTACTTC.

V gene TRBV6-6 combines with J gene TRBJ1-2; unclear D gene. This CDR3 comprises 16 residues. Germline V gene lookup returns CDR1 MNHNY and CDR2 SVGAGI (reference sequence). Trimming removed 2 bases at V and 4 bases at J, with 17 bases between. DNA for the CDR3: TGTGCCAGCAGTTACGAGGCGGGAAGTGACACCTATGGCTACACCTTC. It codes for CASSYEAGSDTYGYTF.

V usage is TRBV6-5 and J usage is TRBJ2-7, with TRBD2 identical over 11 bases. V lost 6 bases and J lost 4; bases outside the gene matches: 5. Germline V gene data show CDR1 as MNHEY and CDR2 as SVGAGI. The CDR3 covers 14 residues. The CDR3 here is CASSPTSGRYEQYF. CDR3 DNA: TGTGCCAGCAGCCCTACTAGCGGGAGATACGAGCAGTACTTC.

The chain couples TRBV28 to TRBJ1-4; D may be TRBD1 (6 bases). V lost 3 bases to trimming and J lost 7 bases, with 12 bases between them. Germline assignment: CDR1 MDHEN and CDR2 SYDVKM. The CDR3 runs to 14 residues. This chain's CDR3 is CASSFRRGVEKLFF. The CDR3 bases are TGTGCCAGCAGTTTCCGCAGGGGAGTTGAAAAACTGTTTTTT.

This chain joins TRBV9 and TRBJ2-3; 7 nucleotides match TRBD2. This CDR3 spans 15 amino acids. V was pared by 3 bases and J by 2 bases, with 6 bases of the junction left unmatched. In germline, CDR1 is SGDLS, CDR2 YYNGEE. The CDR3: CASSAGLSYTDTQYF. The CDR3 DNA follows: TGTGCCAGCAGCGCGGGACTATCCTACACAGATACGCAGTATTTT.

The DNA of the CDR3 is TGTGCCAGCAGTTCCATCGGACAGGGGGACTACGAGCAGTACTTC. Translated, it gives CASSSIGQGDYEQYF. The chain carries TRBV6-6 and TRBJ2-7; 10 nucleotides align to TRBD1. The V gene's germline CDR1 is MNHNY and CDR2 SVGAGI (reference sequence). V trimming: 4 bases; J trimming: 3 bases; junction bases outside the gene matches: 6. This CDR3 is built from 15 residues.

The chain couples TRBV27 to TRBJ1-1; the match to TRBD1 covers 8 bases. The V gene end was trimmed by 0 bases and the J gene end by 1 base; junction bases not matched to a gene: 4. In germline, CDR1 is MNHEY, CDR2 SMNVEV (reference sequence). The CDR3 covers 16 residues. The CDR3 is CASSLSPGQGNTEAFF. CDR3 in DNA: TGTGCCAGCAGTTTATCCCCAGGACAGGGGAACACTGAAGCTTTCTTT.

This clone was seen once. This chain joins TRBV21-1 and TRBJ1-1. TRBV21-1 has pseudogene status. The CDR3 consists of 15 residues. The CDR3 here is CASSKGGGQNTEAFF. The DNA of the CDR3 is TGTGCCAGCAGCAAAGGGGGGGGACAAAACACTGAAGCTTTCTTT.

The chain recombines TRBV29-1 with TRBJ1-2; the D is unclear. Trimming stripped 4 bases from V and 7 bases from J, with 10 bases between. Germline V lookup: CDR1 SQVTM, CDR2 ANQGSEA. The CDR3 covers 11 residues. The CDR3 DNA reads as TGCAGCGTTGCTCGGGGTGCTGGCTACACCTTC. Amino acid sequence: CSVARGAGYTF.

The rearrangement links TRBV6-1 to TRBJ2-7, with TRBD1 matching 11 bases. CDR3 length: 15 amino acids. The V gene end was trimmed by 6 bases and the J gene end by 3 bases; junction bases not matched to a gene: 7. Germline-derived CDR1 and CDR2 are MNHNS and SASEGT. CDR3 amino acids: CASRNADRGLYEQYF. The CDR3, as DNA: TGTGCCAGCAGGAACGCGGACAGGGGGCTCTACGAGCAGTACTTC.

This chain links TRBV5-1 with TRBJ1-5; 9 nucleotides align to TRBD1. Trimming at V came to 5 bases and at J to 6 bases, leaving 6 bases not matched to a gene. The CDR3 spans 14 residues. The germline CDR1 and CDR2 sequences are SGHRS and YFSETQ. The CDR3 nucleotides read TGCGCCAGCAGTCAAACAGGGGGCACTCAGCCCCAGCATTTT. Residues: CASSQTGGTQPQHF. The whole variable domain, filled in from reference TRBV5-1 and TRBJ1-5, reads KAGVTQTPRYLIKTRGQQVTLSCSPISGHRSVSWYQQTPGQGLQFLFEYFSETQRNKGNFPGRFSGRQFSNSRSEMNVSTLELGDSALYLCASSQTGGTQPQHFGDGTRLSIL.

The chain employs TRBV9 and TRBJ1-2; no firm D call. Germline lookup yields CDR1 SGDLS and CDR2 YYNGEE. The CDR3 totals 15 residues. Trimming left V 0 bases short and J 1 base short, with 10 bases between. The DNA for the CDR3 is TGTGCCAGCAGCGTAGACCTCGGGAATAACTATGGCTACACCTTC. Translated, it gives CASSVDLGNNYGYTF.

This clone turned up a few times. V gene TRBV5-1 combines with J gene TRBJ2-4; weak D call: TRBD2 (6 bases). CDR1 SGHRS and CDR2 YFSETQ come from the germline V gene. V was shortened by 1 base and J by 8 bases, with 13 bases between the two germline ends. The CDR3 runs to 14 residues. The CDR3 DNA reads TGCGCCAGCAGCTTGACGGCCGGGGGTGACATTCAGTACTTC. Amino acid sequence: CASSLTAGGDIQYF.

This sequence joins TRBV11-1 and TRBJ1-1; D uncertain. The CDR3 sequence is 15 residues long. Germline CDR1 SGHAT, CDR2 FQDESV (reference sequence). Trimming removed 2 bases at V and 5 bases at J, with 15 bases between. In DNA form, the CDR3 reads TGTGCCAGCAGCTTATGGAGGGCACAAGGGACTGAAGCTTTCTTT. It specifies CASSLWRAQGTEAFF.

The chain recombines TRBV10-1 with TRBJ1-3; the D is unclear. Germline V gene lookup returns CDR1 WNHNN and CDR2 SYGVQD (reference sequence). V lost 7 bases, J lost 4 bases, and 8 bases lay in between. The length of the CDR3 is 12 residues. The CDR3 reads CASTERGNTIYF. The CDR3 region has the DNA TGCGCCAGCACGGAGAGGGGAAACACCATATATTTT.

V usage is TRBV18 and J usage is TRBJ2-2; 8 bases are shared with TRBD1. The CDR3 spans 17 residues. Trimming removed 0 bases from V and 5 bases from J; junction bases left unmatched: 8. Germline CDR1 KGHSH, CDR2 LQKENI. CDR3 in DNA: TGTGCCAGCTCACCACCGAACAGGGGGTCGGGAACCGGGGAGCTGTTTTTT. This translates into CASSPPNRGSGTGELFF.

The V gene is TRBV6-6, the J gene TRBJ1-6; possibly TRBD1 for D (5 bases). Trimming took off 2 bases at V and 8 bases at J, with 10 bases between the two ends. There are 14 residues in the CDR3. Looked up from germline, CDR1 is MNHNY and CDR2 is SVGAGI (reference sequence). The DNA of the CDR3 is TGTGCCAGCAGTTACGCAGGGTATGATTCACCCCTCCACTTT. Translated, it gives CASSYAGYDSPLHF.

The chain uses TRBV4-1 and TRBJ1-3, with 8 positions matching TRBD1. V dropped 2 bases and J dropped 3; count of bases not matched to a gene: 12. This CDR3 has 18 amino acids. Germline V gene lookup returns CDR1 MGHRA and CDR2 YSYEKL. CDR3 protein: CASSQHVKQGGGGNTIYF. The CDR3 DNA reads as TGCGCCAGCAGCCAACACGTGAAACAGGGGGGTGGTGGAAACACCATATATTTT.

The V and J genes are TRBV5-1 and TRBJ2-3; TRBD2 aligns across 7 bases. This CDR3 comprises 15 residues. The junction had 4 bases not matched to a gene; V was cut back by 3 bases and J by 0 bases. From germline, CDR1 is SGHRS and CDR2 YFSETQ. CDR3 region: CASSSSSGSTDTQYF. CDR3 DNA sequence: TGCGCCAGCAGCTCCTCTAGCGGCAGCACAGATACGCAGTATTTT.

The chain has TRBV30 and TRBJ1-1; 10 bases are a match to TRBD1. The CDR3 contains 14 residues. V lost 0 bases, J lost 4 bases, and 2 bases stayed unmatched. CDR1 GTSNPN and CDR2 SVGIG come from the germline V gene (reference sequence). Here the CDR3 DNA reads TGTGCCTGGAGTGTGGGACAGGGGACCACTGAAGCTTTCTTT. As protein: CAWSVGQGTTEAFF.

The J gene is TRBJ2-2, the V gene TRBV7-6; the D gene is possibly TRBD1 (6 bases). The germline V and J ends were trimmed by 0 bases and 4 bases, with 15 bases remaining between them. CDR3 length equals 17 residues. The germline V gene has CDR1 SGHVS and CDR2 FNYEAQ. CDR3 region: CASSLARTADSTGELFF. CDR3 in DNA: TGTGCCAGCAGCTTAGCGAGGACAGCGGATAGCACCGGGGAGCTGTTTTTT.

The chain carries TRBV4-1 and TRBJ1-1; tentative D call: TRBD1 (6 bases). Germline V CDR1 and CDR2: MGHRA, YSYEKL. The V end was cut by 3 bases, the J end by 6 bases, with 23 bases between. There are 17 residues in the CDR3. The CDR3 protein is CASSHPGLSGGNAEAFF. The CDR3 DNA follows: TGCGCCAGCAGCCACCCTGGGTTATCGGGGGGCAATGCTGAAGCTTTCTTT.